This T cell receptor (beta chain) was sequenced in a study of blood T cell repertoires in COVID-19. Per germline, CDR1 LNHDA and CDR2 SQIVND (reference sequence). Trimming stripped 7 bases from V and 4 bases from J, with 13 bases between. The CDR3 is 14 residues long. Sequenced by immunoSEQ multiplex PCR; TCRdb stores in-frame clones only, minus some. The data hold about 89,000 clones, with 60% to 85% observed a single time. This clonotype was sampled from a human donor in a cohort sampled during active COVID-19. Sequenced sample: peripheral blood. The chain employs TRBV19 and TRBJ1-4; D possibly corresponds to TRBD1 (6 bases). The DNA for the CDR3 is TGTGCCAGTAACCCGACAGGCTTTAATGAAAAACTGTTTTTT. Its protein product is CASNPTGFNEKLFF.